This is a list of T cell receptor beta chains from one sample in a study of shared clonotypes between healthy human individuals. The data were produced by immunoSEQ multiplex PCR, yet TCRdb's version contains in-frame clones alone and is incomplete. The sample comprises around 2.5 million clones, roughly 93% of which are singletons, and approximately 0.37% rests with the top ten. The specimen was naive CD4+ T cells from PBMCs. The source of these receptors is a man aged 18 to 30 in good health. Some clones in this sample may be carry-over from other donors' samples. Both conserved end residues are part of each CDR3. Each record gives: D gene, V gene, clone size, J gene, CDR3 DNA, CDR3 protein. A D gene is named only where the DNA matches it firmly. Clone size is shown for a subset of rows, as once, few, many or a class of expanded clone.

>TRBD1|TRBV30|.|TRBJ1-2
TGTGCCTGGAGGTCAGCCGGGACAGGGGGCGCGTATGGCTACACCTTC
CAWRSAGTGGAYGYTF
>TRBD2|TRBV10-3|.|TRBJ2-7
TGTGCCATCAGGGGACGGACTAGCGGGGACTACGAGCAGTACTTC
CAIRGRTSGDYEQYF
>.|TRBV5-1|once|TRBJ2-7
TGCGCCAGCAGCTTGCTGGCAGGGAAATACGAGCAGTACTTC
CASSLLAGKYEQYF
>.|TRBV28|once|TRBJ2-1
TGTGCCAGCAGGCCGGGACTTGTCAATGAGCAGTTCTTC
CASRPGLVNEQFF
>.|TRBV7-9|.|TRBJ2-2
TGTGCAGGGACGGCGAACACCGGGGAGCTGTTTTTT
CAGTANTGELFF
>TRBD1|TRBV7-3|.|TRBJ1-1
TGTGCCAGCAGCCTAACAGGGGGAGATACTGAAGCTTTCTTT
CASSLTGGDTEAFF
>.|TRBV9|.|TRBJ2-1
TGTGCCAGCAGCGTAGTCGGCGGGCCTTACAATGAGCAGTTCTTC
CASSVVGGPYNEQFF
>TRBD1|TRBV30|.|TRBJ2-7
TGTGCCTGGGATAGACAGGGTTACGAGCAGTACTTC
CAWDRQGYEQYF
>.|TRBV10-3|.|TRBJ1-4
TGTGCCATCAGGGACAGTGGCAGGCTCAATGAAAAACTGTTTTTT
CAIRDSGRLNEKLFF
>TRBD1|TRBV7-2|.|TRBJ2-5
TGTGCCAGCAGCTTAGCACCGGGACAGGGGGGGACCCAGTACTTC
CASSLAPGQGGTQYF
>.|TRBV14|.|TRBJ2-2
TGTGCCAGCAGCCATCGGGCCCCGAACACCGGGGAGCTGTTTTTT
CASSHRAPNTGELFF
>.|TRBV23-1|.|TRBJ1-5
TGCGCCAGCAGTCAGGGGGACGGATTCAATCAGCCCCAGCATTTT
CASSQGDGFNQPQHF
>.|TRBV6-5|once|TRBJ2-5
TGTGCCAGCAGCCAAAAAGAGACCCAGTACTTC
CASSQKETQYF
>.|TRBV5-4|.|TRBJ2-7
TGTGCCAGCAGCTTGACCTCAGTAGACTACGAGCAGTACTTC
CASSLTSVDYEQYF
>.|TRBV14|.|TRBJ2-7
TGTGCCAGCAGCCAAGGCTACTATACGACCTACGAGCAGTACTTC
CASSQGYYTTYEQYF
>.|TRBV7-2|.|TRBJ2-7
TGTGCCAGCAGCTTAGAGTGGGGGCCGGGGGAGCAGTACTTC
CASSLEWGPGEQYF
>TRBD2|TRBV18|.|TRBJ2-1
TGTGCCAGCTCACCACGACCCCCGGTAGGACTAGCGGGAGGAGCCTCCTACAATGAGCAGTTCTTC
CASSPRPPVGLAGGASYNEQFF
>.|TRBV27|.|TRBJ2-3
TGTGCCAGCAGTTTGACGAGGTACCCGCCGGGAGATACGCAGTATTTT
CASSLTRYPPGDTQYF
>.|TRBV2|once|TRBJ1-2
TGTGCCAGCAGTGCTGACATCCCAGGGGACTATGGCTACGCCTTC
CASSADIPGDYGYAF
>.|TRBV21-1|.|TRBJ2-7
TGTGCCAGCACCATGGCCCCCGGGAGGGTTATATACGAGCAGTACTTC
CASTMAPGRVIYEQYF
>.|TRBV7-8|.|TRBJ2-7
TGTGCCAGCAGCTTACCCTACTTAAGGACAAACTACGAGCAGTACTTC
CASSLPYLRTNYEQYF
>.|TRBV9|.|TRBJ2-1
TGTGCCAGCAGCGTAGGGATTTGGGCGGATAATGAGCAGTTCTTC
CASSVGIWADNEQFF
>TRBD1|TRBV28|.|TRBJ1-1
TGTGCCAGCAGTCCGCCCGGGACAGGGTCAGCGTTCGGCACTGAAGCTTTCTTT
CASSPPGTGSAFGTEAFF
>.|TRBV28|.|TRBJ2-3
TGTGCCAGTCAACTCACAGATACGCAGTATTTT
CASQLTDTQYF
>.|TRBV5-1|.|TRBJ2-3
TGCGCCAGCAGCTCTTCAGGGGTGGTGGTTGATACGCAGTATTTT
CASSSSGVVVDTQYF
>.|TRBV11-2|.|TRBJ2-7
TGTGCCAGCAGCTTAGGCCAAATTTTCTACGAGCAGTACTTC
CASSLGQIFYEQYF
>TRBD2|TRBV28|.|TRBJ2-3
TGTGCCAGCAGTTTAGCGAGTAGCGGGAGAACAGATACGCAGTATTTT
CASSLASSGRTDTQYF
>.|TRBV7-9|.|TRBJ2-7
TGTGCCAGCAGCTTAGGCACCACAGTCGAGCAGTACTTC
CASSLGTTVEQYF
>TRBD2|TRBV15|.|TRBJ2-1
TGTGCCACCAGCAGACGAACTAGGACTAGCGGGAGGTACAATGAGCAGTTCTTC
CATSRRTRTSGRYNEQFF
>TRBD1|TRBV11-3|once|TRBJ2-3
TGTGCCAGCAGCAAACAGGGGGCCGCAGATACGCAGTATTTT
CASSKQGAADTQYF
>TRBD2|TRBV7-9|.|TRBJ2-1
TGTGCCAGCAGCTGGGGGGTAGCGGGAAGGGTCAATGAGCAGTTCTTC
CASSWGVAGRVNEQFF
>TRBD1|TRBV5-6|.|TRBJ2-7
TGTGCCAGCAGCTTGGGATCGGGACAGGGCTTCTACGAGCAGTACTTC
CASSLGSGQGFYEQYF
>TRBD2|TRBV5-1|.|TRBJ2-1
TGCGCCAGCAGCTTGGAGTTAGCGGGGAACAATGAGCAGTTCTTC
CASSLELAGNNEQFF
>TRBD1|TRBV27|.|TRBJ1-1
TGTGCCAGCAGTGCTCACAGGGGGCTAATGAGAGAAGCTTTCTTT
CASSAHRGLMREAFF
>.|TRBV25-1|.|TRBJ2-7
TGTGCCAGCAGTAGTGGGCAGGGGCGCGTCGAGCAGTACTTC
CASSSGQGRVEQYF
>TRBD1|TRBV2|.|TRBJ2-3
TGTGCCAGTTTTCGGGACAGGGGGACAGATACGCAGTATTTT
CASFRDRGTDTQYF
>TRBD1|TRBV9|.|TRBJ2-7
TGTGCCAGCAGCTTTTGGGACAGGGGCCCCTACGAGCAGTACTTC
CASSFWDRGPYEQYF
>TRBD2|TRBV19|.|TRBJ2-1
TGTGCCAGTACTGGGACTAGCGGCAACTCCTACAATGAGCAGTTCTTC
CASTGTSGNSYNEQFF
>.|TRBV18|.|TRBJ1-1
TGTGCCAGCTCGCGGGATCTCCTTGTTCCCTCTGAAGCTTTCTTT
CASSRDLLVPSEAFF
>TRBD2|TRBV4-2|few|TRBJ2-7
TGTGCCAGCAGCCAAGCTGGCGGGAGGGCCTACGAGCAGTACTTC
CASSQAGGRAYEQYF
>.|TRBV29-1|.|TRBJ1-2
TGCAGCGCCGAAGGACCCTACTTC
CSAEGPYF
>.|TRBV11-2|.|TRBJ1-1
TGTGCCAGCAGCCCCGGGTTTAGTTATTCCGAAGCTTTCTTT
CASSPGFSYSEAFF
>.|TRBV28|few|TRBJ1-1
TGTGCCAGCAGCTCTGGGGGCACTGAAGCTTTCTTT
CASSSGGTEAFF
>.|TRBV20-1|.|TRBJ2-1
TGCAGTGCGTCGCCGCGAAATGAGCAGTTCTTC
CSASPRNEQFF
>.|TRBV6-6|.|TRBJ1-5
TGTGCCAGCAGTTACGTGGATCAGCCCCAGCATTTT
CASSYVDQPQHF
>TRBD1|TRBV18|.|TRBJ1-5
TGTGCCAGCTCACCACCCTGGGGACAGGGGGCCGGGCAGCCCCAGCATTTT
CASSPPWGQGAGQPQHF
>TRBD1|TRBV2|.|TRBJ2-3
TGTGCCAGCACCGAGGACAGGGGGCCAGATACGCAGTATTTT
CASTEDRGPDTQYF
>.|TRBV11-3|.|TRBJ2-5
TGTGCCAGCAGCCCCCGGGACAACCAAGAGACCCAGTACTTC
CASSPRDNQETQYF
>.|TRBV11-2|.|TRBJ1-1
TGTGCCAGCAGCTTGAGAGGGGACACTGAAGCTTTCTTT
CASSLRGDTEAFF
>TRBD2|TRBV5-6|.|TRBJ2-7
TGTGCCAGCAGCTTGGTGGTGAGGGTGAAGCGGGACCACGAGCAGTACTTC
CASSLVVRVKRDHEQYF
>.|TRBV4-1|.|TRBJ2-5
TGCGCCAGCAGCCGGACCGGGACCTCCTCAGAAGCCCAGTACTTC
CASSRTGTSSEAQYF
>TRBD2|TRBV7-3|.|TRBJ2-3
TGTGCCAGCAGCATCGGGACTAGTTACGATACGCAGTATTTT
CASSIGTSYDTQYF
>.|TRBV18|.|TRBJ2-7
TGTGCCAGCTCACCGCGATTCTCCTACGAGCAGTACTTC
CASSPRFSYEQYF
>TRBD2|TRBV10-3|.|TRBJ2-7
TGTGCCATCAGGGGGACTAGCGAGATCTACGAGCAGTACTTC
CAIRGTSEIYEQYF
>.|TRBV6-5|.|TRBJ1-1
TGTGCCAGCAGGCAGGTGGCAGGGATTGCTTCTGAAGCTTTCTTT
CASRQVAGIASEAFF
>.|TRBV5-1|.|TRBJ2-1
TGCGCCAGCAGCTTGGTCCCCTCCTACAATGAGCAGTTCTTC
CASSLVPSYNEQFF
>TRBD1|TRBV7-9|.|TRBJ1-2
TGTGCCGGCTCCACTCAACAGGGGGCGGACCACTATGGCTACACCTTC
CAGSTQQGADHYGYTF
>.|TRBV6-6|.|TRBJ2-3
TGTGCCAGCAGTGACTTCGGGACCTTCACAGATACGCAGTATTTT
CASSDFGTFTDTQYF